Presented here are 18 T cell receptor beta chains from one specimen sequenced in a study of PD-L1 blockade in urothelial cancer. Time point denoted: peripheral blood 6 weeks after treatment start. Measured with immunoSEQ multiplex PCR; TCRdb has only the in-frame clones, and not every one. The sample shows 40,000 to 45,000 clones, 91% of them seen only once. Specimen: PBMCs, collected around atezolizumab (anti-PD-L1) treatment. These TCRs come from a man between 65 and 79 years old with urothelial cancer.

The chain links TRBV5-1 to TRBJ2-7; 7 nucleotides align to TRBD1. CDR1 is SGHRS, CDR2 YFSETQ, per germline. The V and J ends lost 4 bases and 5 bases, in that order; junction bases with no gene match: 9. The CDR3 runs 14 residues. The CDR3: CASSPIRGHDEQYF. Written as DNA, the CDR3 is TGCGCCAGCAGCCCGATAAGGGGGCATGACGAGCAGTACTTC.

This chain uses TRBV11-3 with TRBJ2-3; 11 nucleotides match TRBD2. V shed 0 bases and J 3 bases; nucleotides not matched to a gene: 2. CDR1 and CDR2 (germline): SGHNT, YENEEA. The CDR3 has 16 amino acids. The CDR3 reads CASSLEASGRTDTQYF. CDR3 in DNA: TGTGCCAGCAGCTTAGAGGCTAGCGGGAGGACAGATACGCAGTATTTT. Based on the CDR3 plus reference TRBV11-3 and TRBJ2-3, the full variable domain is EAGVVQSPRYKIIEKKQPVAFWCNPISGHNTLYWYLQNLGQGPELLIRYENEEAVDDSQLPKDRFSAERLKGVDSTLKIQPAELGDSAVYLCASSLEASGRTDTQYFGPGTRLTVL.

This chain links TRBV23-1 with TRBJ2-7; D might be TRBD2 (6 bases). TRBV23-1 is flagged as an ORF with uncertain function. Trimming stripped 0 bases from V and 2 bases from J, with 17 bases between. The CDR3 loop spans 17 amino acids. The CDR3 sequence is CASSQSRVGGMTYEQYF. In DNA, the CDR3 is TGCGCCAGCAGTCAATCGAGGGTGGGGGGAATGACCTACGAGCAGTACTTC.

The chain combines TRBV29-1 with TRBJ2-3, with 11 bases identical to TRBD2. V was clipped by 7 bases and J by 0 bases; unmatched bases: 12. The CDR3 has 17 amino acids. The germline V gene has CDR1 SQVTM and CDR2 ANQGSEA. The CDR3, as DNA: TGCAGCGGGGGGGGGCTAGCGGGAGGACGGAGCACAGATACGCAGTATTTT. It specifies CSGGGLAGGRSTDTQYF.

The chain employs TRBV5-1 and TRBJ2-7, with 7 nucleotides matching TRBD1. The CDR3 contains 14 residues. J lost 4 bases, V lost 3 bases, and 7 bases had no gene match. Germline CDR1 SGHRS, CDR2 YFSETQ. CDR3: CASSSGTVPYEQYF. CDR3 DNA: TGCGCCAGCAGCTCGGGGACAGTACCTTACGAGCAGTACTTC.

The chain links TRBV5-1 to TRBJ2-2; tentative D call: TRBD2 (6 bases). V lost 6 bases, J lost 7 bases, and 19 bases lay in between. CDR1 and CDR2 (germline): SGHRS, YFSETQ. The CDR3 has 15 amino acids. This CDR3 is CASKTRGIVGGELFF. Written as DNA, the CDR3 is TGCGCCAGCAAAACCCGGGGGATTGTAGGCGGGGAGCTGTTTTTT.

This chain connects TRBV27 to TRBJ2-7, with 14 bases lining up with TRBD2. With 5 bases clipped from V and 1 base from J, the junction kept 13 bases outside the gene matches. Per the germline V gene, CDR1 is MNHEY and CDR2 is SMNVEV (reference sequence). There are 19 residues in the CDR3. The CDR3 is CASSLKAGLAGVRSYEQYF. The CDR3, as DNA: TGTGCCAGCAGTCTCAAGGCGGGACTAGCGGGAGTTAGGTCCTACGAGCAGTACTTC.

The J gene is TRBJ2-7, the V gene TRBV10-2; 7 bases match TRBD2. The J segment lost 2 bases and the V segment lost 8 bases, leaving 9 bases of the junction unmatched. The CDR3 has 14 amino acids. Germline CDR1 WSHSY, CDR2 SAAADI. The CDR3 reads CASLSGEPPYEQYF. The CDR3 bases are TGCGCCAGCTTAAGCGGGGAGCCCCCCTACGAGCAGTACTTC.

The gene calls are TRBV7-9 and TRBJ1-1; D not certain. With 5 bases removed from V and 1 base from J, the gap between germline ends came to 11 bases. This CDR3 has 14 residues. From germline, CDR1 is SEHNR and CDR2 FQNEAQ (reference sequence). CDR3 loop: CASSAPQKNTEAFF. In DNA, the CDR3 is TGTGCCAGCAGCGCACCCCAGAAGAACACTGAAGCTTTCTTT.

The chain joins TRBV29-1 to TRBJ2-1; 9 bases fit TRBD2. The CDR3 is made up of 13 amino acids. Trimming at V came to 3 bases and at J to 7 bases, leaving 4 bases not matched to a gene. Per germline, CDR1 SQVTM and CDR2 ANQGSEA. In DNA, the CDR3 is TGCAGCGTTGAGGGGACTAGCAGTAATGAGCAGTTCTTC. Its translation: CSVEGTSSNEQFF.

The chain uses TRBV29-1 and TRBJ2-1; possibly TRBD2 for D (6 bases). CDR1 SQVTM and CDR2 ANQGSEA come from the germline V gene. With 8 bases removed from V and 0 bases from J, the gap between germline ends came to 17 bases. The CDR3 has 15 residues. DNA for the CDR3: TGCAGCTCGAAGGGTGGGGGGAGCTCCTACAATGAGCAGTTCTTC. Its translation is CSSKGGGSSYNEQFF.

The chain employs TRBV7-8 and TRBJ1-2, with 12 bases fitting TRBD1. Germline-derived CDR1 and CDR2 are SGHVS and FQNEAQ. The CDR3 has 15 amino acids. V shed 6 bases and J 7 bases; nucleotides not matched to a gene: 9. In DNA form, the CDR3 reads TGTGCCAGCAGACAACCCGGGACAGGGGGCGGTGGCTACACCTTC. Protein sequence: CASRQPGTGGGGYTF.

The chain recombines TRBV28 with TRBJ1-2, with 9 bases fitting TRBD1. The CDR3 loop spans 14 amino acids. Germline-derived CDR1 and CDR2 are MDHEN and SYDVKM. Trimming at V came to 5 bases and at J to 7 bases, leaving 8 bases not matched to a gene. The CDR3 DNA follows: TGTGCCAGCAGTCCCCCGGGACAGGGTTTTGGCTACACCTTC. Translating it yields CASSPPGQGFGYTF.

This chain joins TRBV6-1 and TRBJ2-1; tentative D call: TRBD1 (5 bases). CDR3 length equals 10 residues. CDR1 and CDR2 from the germline V gene are MNHNS and SASEGT. V was cut by 6 bases and J by 9 bases, with 6 bases left in between. DNA of the CDR3: TGTGCCAGCAGAAGGGGTGAGCAGTTCTTC. Encoded protein: CASRRGEQFF.

V usage is TRBV10-3 and J usage is TRBJ2-2; 7 bases agree with TRBD1. Germline-derived CDR1 and CDR2 are ENHRY and SYGVKD. The CDR3 is 15 residues long. The V gene end was trimmed by 8 bases and the J gene end by 2 bases; junction bases not matched to a gene: 8. The CDR3 sequence: CAIEDGTENTGELFF. In DNA, the CDR3 is TGTGCCATCGAGGACGGGACAGAAAACACCGGGGAGCTGTTTTTT.

This rearrangement joins TRBV18 to TRBJ1-5; no clear D gene. Trimming took off 3 bases at V and 7 bases at J, with 10 bases between the two ends. Per the germline V gene, CDR1 is KGHSH and CDR2 is LQKENI. This CDR3 has 13 amino acids. CDR3 DNA sequence: TGTGCCAGCTCACCCTCTAGAACCCAGCCCCAGCATTTT. Residues: CASSPSRTQPQHF.

The J gene is TRBJ2-7, the V gene TRBV30; D perhaps matches TRBD2 (6 bases). The V and J ends lost 3 bases and 0 bases respectively, with 18 bases between them. The CDR3 spans 16 residues. The germline CDR1 and CDR2 sequences are GTSNPN and SVGIG (reference sequence). Here the CDR3 reads CAWRGEGRDFSYEQYF. As DNA, the CDR3 is TGTGCCTGGAGGGGCGAGGGACGGGACTTCTCCTACGAGCAGTACTTC.

CDR3 sequence: CASTYGAMNTEAFF. The CDR3 nucleotides are TGTGCCAGCACTTATGGGGCCATGAACACTGAAGCTTTCTTT. The chain links TRBV6-1 to TRBJ1-1; maybe TRBD1 (5 bases). This CDR3 region has 14 residues. The germline V gene has CDR1 MNHNS and CDR2 SASEGT. Trimming removed 7 bases at V and 0 bases at J, with 12 bases between.